Listed below are T cell receptor beta chains from one sample, sequenced in a study of blood T cell repertoires in COVID-19. Data came from immunoSEQ multiplex PCR; TCRdb stores just in-frame clones and leaves some out. This sample carries 160,000 or so clones, approximately 92% of them seen once, and the ten largest clones take more than 14%. The sequenced sample was peripheral blood. Receptor source: a woman aged 35 to 49 with acute or convalescent COVID-19. The CDR3 runs from the conserved cysteine through the conserved F or W. The D gene is left open where the match is weak. Rows give clone size only sometimes, using once, few, many, or a class for an expanded clone.

j_call: TRBJ2-7
d_call: TRBD1
v_call: TRBV5-6
clone_size: once
cdr3_length: 13
cdr3_nt: TGTGCCAGCAGCCGAGACAGGGGAGAGGAACAGTACTTC
cdr3_aa: CASSRDRGEEQYF

j_call: TRBJ2-7
d_call: TRBD1
v_call: TRBV19
clone_size: -
cdr3_length: 15
cdr3_nt: TGTGCCAGTAGTATAGGAGGGGGCCGTGCGGTCGAGCAGTACTTC
cdr3_aa: CASSIGGGRAVEQYF

j_call: TRBJ2-1
d_call: -
v_call: TRBV7-9
clone_size: -
cdr3_length: 14
cdr3_nt: TGTGCCAGCAGCGGAATAGGGGTAGTAATAGAGCAGTTCTTC
cdr3_aa: CASSGIGVVIEQFF

j_call: TRBJ2-7
d_call: TRBD1
v_call: TRBV7-9
clone_size: -
cdr3_length: 14
cdr3_nt: TGTGCCAGCAGCTTACGAGACAGGGCTTACGAGCAGTACTTC
cdr3_aa: CASSLRDRAYEQYF

j_call: TRBJ2-2
d_call: -
v_call: TRBV10-1
clone_size: -
cdr3_length: 14
cdr3_nt: TGCGCCAGCAGTGCCCTAGAGTTCACCGGGGAGCTGTTTTTT
cdr3_aa: CASSALEFTGELFF

j_call: TRBJ2-2
d_call: TRBD2
v_call: TRBV6-5
clone_size: -
cdr3_length: 15
cdr3_nt: TGTGCCAGCATTAAGGGACTAGCCTATTCCGGGGAGCTGTTTTTT
cdr3_aa: CASIKGLAYSGELFF

j_call: TRBJ2-7
d_call: TRBD1
v_call: TRBV4-1
clone_size: -
cdr3_length: 15
cdr3_nt: TGCGCCAGCAGCCAATCCTCGGGACAGAACTACGAGCAGTACTTC
cdr3_aa: CASSQSSGQNYEQYF

j_call: TRBJ2-1
d_call: TRBD2
v_call: TRBV6-1
clone_size: -
cdr3_length: 16
cdr3_nt: TGTGCCAGCAGTGAATCCGGGGGGGGAGATTACAATGAGCAGTTCTTC
cdr3_aa: CASSESGGGDYNEQFF

j_call: TRBJ1-2
d_call: TRBD1
v_call: TRBV27
clone_size: -
cdr3_length: 16
cdr3_nt: TGTGCCAGCAGTTTATTTTTTACCCCGGACAGGGAGGGCTACACCTTC
cdr3_aa: CASSLFFTPDREGYTF

j_call: TRBJ2-4
d_call: -
v_call: TRBV30
clone_size: -
cdr3_length: 13
cdr3_nt: TGTGCCTGGAGTGTAAGGGGGGGAAACATTCAGTACTTC
cdr3_aa: CAWSVRGGNIQYF

j_call: TRBJ2-7
d_call: -
v_call: TRBV6-6
clone_size: -
cdr3_length: 13
cdr3_nt: TGTGCCAGCAGTTATGGAGGATTTGACGAGCAGTACTTC
cdr3_aa: CASSYGGFDEQYF

j_call: TRBJ2-7
d_call: -
v_call: TRBV24-1
clone_size: -
cdr3_length: 13
cdr3_nt: TGTGCCACCAGTGATTTGGACACCTACGAGCAGTACTTC
cdr3_aa: CATSDLDTYEQYF

j_call: TRBJ2-2
d_call: -
v_call: TRBV21-1
clone_size: -
cdr3_length: 18
cdr3_nt: TGTGCCAGCAGCGAAAAAACGTATCGGGACAGACACACCGGGGAGCTGTTTTTT
cdr3_aa: CASSEKTYRDRHTGELFF

j_call: TRBJ2-7
d_call: -
v_call: TRBV12-3/TRBV12-4
clone_size: -
cdr3_length: 13
cdr3_nt: TGTGCCAGCAGTTCGAGCGGTACCTACGAGCAGTACTTC
cdr3_aa: CASSSSGTYEQYF

j_call: TRBJ2-1
d_call: TRBD1
v_call: TRBV27
clone_size: -
cdr3_length: 15
cdr3_nt: TGTGCCAGCAGGCTGGACAGGGTGAACTACAATGAGCAGTTCTTC
cdr3_aa: CASRLDRVNYNEQFF

j_call: TRBJ2-3
d_call: TRBD2
v_call: TRBV6-5
clone_size: -
cdr3_length: 15
cdr3_nt: TGTGCCAGCAGCTCCGACTATCCGGGGGAGGGTACGCAGTATTTT
cdr3_aa: CASSSDYPGEGTQYF

j_call: TRBJ2-1
d_call: -
v_call: TRBV5-1
clone_size: -
cdr3_length: 16
cdr3_nt: TGCGCCAGCAGCTTGGATTTACTCCCCGGCTACAATGAGCAGTTCTTC
cdr3_aa: CASSLDLLPGYNEQFF

j_call: TRBJ2-1
d_call: TRBD2
v_call: TRBV18
clone_size: once
cdr3_length: 17
cdr3_nt: TGTGCCAGCTCACCCTCGGGACTAGCGGGGGCCGGGGATGAGCAGTTCTTC
cdr3_aa: CASSPSGLAGAGDEQFF

j_call: TRBJ1-1
d_call: -
v_call: TRBV18
clone_size: -
cdr3_length: 15
cdr3_nt: TGTGCCAGCTCACCCCAACTCTTTTCGGACACTGAAGCTTTCTTT
cdr3_aa: CASSPQLFSDTEAFF

j_call: TRBJ2-1
d_call: TRBD2
v_call: TRBV5-8
clone_size: -
cdr3_length: 17
cdr3_nt: TGTGCCAGCAGCTTGTACGGACTAGCGGGGGGGTGGAATGAGCAGTTCTTC
cdr3_aa: CASSLYGLAGGWNEQFF

j_call: TRBJ2-5
d_call: -
v_call: TRBV20-1
clone_size: -
cdr3_length: 13
cdr3_nt: TGCAGTGCTAGTTCAGGGGAGAGAAAGACCCAGTACTTC
cdr3_aa: CSASSGERKTQYF

j_call: TRBJ1-1
d_call: -
v_call: TRBV18
clone_size: -
cdr3_length: 18
cdr3_nt: TGTGCCAGCTCACCATCTAACATCGCGTCGGGTATGGGCACTGAAGCTTTCTTT
cdr3_aa: CASSPSNIASGMGTEAFF

j_call: TRBJ2-3
d_call: TRBD2
v_call: TRBV5-1
clone_size: -
cdr3_length: 16
cdr3_nt: TGCGCCAGCAGCTTGAGGGCTAGCGGCAGCACAGATACGCAGTATTTT
cdr3_aa: CASSLRASGSTDTQYF

j_call: TRBJ1-5
d_call: -
v_call: TRBV6-5
clone_size: -
cdr3_length: 13
cdr3_nt: TGTGCCAGCAGTTACTCGAGGAATCAGCCCCAGCATTTT
cdr3_aa: CASSYSRNQPQHF

j_call: TRBJ2-7
d_call: -
v_call: TRBV14
clone_size: few
cdr3_length: 15
cdr3_nt: TGTGCCAGCAGCCTGGCGGGCGGGAATAGGTACGAGCAGTACTTC
cdr3_aa: CASSLAGGNRYEQYF

j_call: TRBJ2-1
d_call: -
v_call: TRBV27
clone_size: -
cdr3_length: 13
cdr3_nt: TGTGCCAGCAGTCTTAAAACCTACAATGAGCAGTTCTTC
cdr3_aa: CASSLKTYNEQFF

j_call: TRBJ1-1
d_call: -
v_call: TRBV5-4
clone_size: once
cdr3_length: 14
cdr3_nt: TGTGCCAGCAGCTTGGTGGGGGCTAACACTGAAGCTTTCTTT
cdr3_aa: CASSLVGANTEAFF

j_call: TRBJ1-6
d_call: TRBD1
v_call: TRBV5-4
clone_size: -
cdr3_length: 16
cdr3_nt: TGTGCCAGCAGCTTGGTACAGGGGGTAGGCAATTCACCCCTCCACTTT
cdr3_aa: CASSLVQGVGNSPLHF

j_call: TRBJ2-1
d_call: TRBD2
v_call: TRBV19
clone_size: -
cdr3_length: 15
cdr3_nt: TGTGCCAGTAGTATATGGGGACTAGGCGCGAATGAGCAGTTCTTC
cdr3_aa: CASSIWGLGANEQFF

j_call: TRBJ2-3
d_call: -
v_call: TRBV7-4
clone_size: -
cdr3_length: 15
cdr3_nt: TGTGCCAGCAGTGTAACGGGACTCAAAGTCTATACGCAGTATTTT
cdr3_aa: CASSVTGLKVYTQYF

j_call: TRBJ2-3
d_call: -
v_call: TRBV20-1
clone_size: -
cdr3_length: 16
cdr3_nt: TGCAGTGCTAGTTCCCAGTACAGGGTATCCACAGATACGCAGTATTTT
cdr3_aa: CSASSQYRVSTDTQYF

j_call: TRBJ1-2
d_call: -
v_call: TRBV4-1
clone_size: -
cdr3_length: 15
cdr3_nt: TGCGCCAGCAGCCAAGAACCGGACAGTTACTATGGCTACACCTTC
cdr3_aa: CASSQEPDSYYGYTF

j_call: TRBJ1-2
d_call: TRBD1
v_call: TRBV15
clone_size: -
cdr3_length: 15
cdr3_nt: TGTGCCACCAGCAGAGCCGGGACAGGGGCCTATGGCTACACCTTC
cdr3_aa: CATSRAGTGAYGYTF

j_call: TRBJ1-5
d_call: TRBD1
v_call: TRBV6-1
clone_size: -
cdr3_length: 17
cdr3_nt: TGTGCCAGCAGTGAAGCCTTCCTGACAGGGGTCAATCAGCCCCAGCATTTT
cdr3_aa: CASSEAFLTGVNQPQHF